This is a list of T cell receptor beta chains from one sample in a study of post-analysis software for immune sequencing data. MiXCR, run by TCRdb on the PCR reads, gives a single entry per CDR3 protein. The table has fewer than 900,000 distinct CDR3 sequences, about 45% seen once. Material for sequencing was blood. The source of these receptors is a girl between 5 and 17 years old with multiple sclerosis. Each CDR3 is given with its conserved first and last residue. The D gene is left open where the match is weak. Only part of the rows carry a size: once, few, many, or a class if the clone is expanded.

v_call,d_call,j_call,cdr3_length,clone_size,cdr3_aa,cdr3_nt
TRBV6-6,TRBD1,TRBJ2-7,14,few,CASTPTGGSYEQYF,TGTGCCAGCACCCCCACAGGGGGCTCCTACGAGCAGTACTTC
TRBV6-1,.,TRBJ2-7,15,.,CASSNSYGLVDEQYF,TGTGCCAGCAGTAACTCCTATGGGCTGGTCGACGAGCAGTACTTC
TRBV4-3,TRBD2,TRBJ2-3,17,few,CASSQAGLAGAEDTQYF,TGCGCCAGCAGCCAAGCGGGACTAGCGGGAGCGGAAGATACGCAGTATTTT
TRBV6-1,.,TRBJ2-7,14,.,CASSFRGVSYEQYF,TGTGCCAGCAGTTTCAGGGGGGTAAGCTACGAGCAGTACTTC
TRBV2,.,TRBJ2-1,13,.,CASTGTPYNEQFF,TGTGCCAGCACCGGGACCCCTTACAATGAGCAGTTCTTC
TRBV7-2,.,TRBJ2-1,13,.,CASSPRVQEGQFF,TGTGCCAGCAGCCCTAGGGTGCAGGAGGGGCAGTTCTTC
TRBV5-1,TRBD2,TRBJ2-7,16,.,CAGSPGLAGVPYEQYF,TGCGCCGGCAGCCCAGGACTAGCGGGAGTACCCTACGAGCAGTACTTC
TRBV4-1,TRBD1,TRBJ2-3,16,.,CASSQLGQGVADTQYF,TGCGCCAGCAGCCAACTGGGACAGGGGGTCGCAGATACGCAGTATTTT
TRBV29-1,.,TRBJ2-5,15,few,CSVEDRAGDRETQYF,TGCAGCGTTGAAGATCGGGCTGGGGATCGAGAGACCCAGTACTTC
TRBV15,.,TRBJ2-5,12,few,CATSTFQETQYF,TGTGCCACCAGCACCTTCCAAGAGACCCAGTACTTC
TRBV10-3,TRBD2,TRBJ2-3,13,few,CAIAGGRADTQYF,TGTGCCATCGCGGGAGGGCGGGCAGATACGCAGTATTTT
TRBV13,.,TRBJ2-7,15,.,CAGSFSNRGSYEQYF,TGTGCCGGCAGCTTCTCAAATAGAGGGTCCTACGAGCAGTACTTC
TRBV15,.,TRBJ2-1,15,.,CATSSDGGMASEQFF,TGTGCCACCAGCAGTGATGGAGGGATGGCCTCGGAGCAGTTCTTC
TRBV12-3/TRBV12-4,.,TRBJ2-4,14,few,CASSLPRAKNIQYF,TGTGCCAGCAGTTTGCCAAGGGCCAAAAACATTCAGTACTTC
TRBV12-3/TRBV12-4,.,TRBJ2-5,16,.,CASSTPGGDTQETQYF,TGTGCCAGCAGTACCCCAGGGGGGGACACCCAAGAGACCCAGTACTTC
TRBV15,.,TRBJ1-1,15,few,CATSRPSSDSSEAFF,TGTGCCACCAGCAGGCCCAGTTCCGACAGTTCTGAAGCTTTCTTT
TRBV6-5,.,TRBJ1-1,16,.,CASRTIGRGGNTEAFF,TGTGCCAGCAGGACCATTGGAAGGGGGGGTAACACTGAAGCTTTCTTT
TRBV10-3,TRBD1,TRBJ2-5,16,once,CAIRAGTGVSRVTQYF,TGTGCCATCAGGGCCGGGACAGGAGTCTCTCGGGTGACCCAGTACTTC
TRBV12-3/TRBV12-4,.,TRBJ2-1,16,.,CASSPPTGRGYNEQFF,TGTGCCAGCAGCCCGCCTACAGGGAGAGGTTACAATGAGCAGTTCTTC
TRBV5-1,.,TRBJ2-1,16,few,CASSLVGGKAGNEQFF,TGCGCCAGCAGCTTGGTCGGGGGCAAGGCGGGCAATGAGCAGTTCTTC
TRBV10-3,.,TRBJ1-2,15,.,CAISGSRQDNYGYTF,TGTGCCATCAGTGGGTCGCGACAGGATAACTATGGCTACACCTTC
TRBV7-9,TRBD1,TRBJ2-1,13,.,CASGQGARNEQFF,TGTGCCAGCGGACAGGGGGCAAGGAATGAGCAGTTCTTC
TRBV2,TRBD1,TRBJ2-4,14,few,CASSWTGDKNIQYF,TGTGCCAGCAGTTGGACAGGGGACAAAAACATTCAGTACTTC
TRBV13,.,TRBJ1-2,14,.,CASSLGSKGYGYTF,TGTGCCAGCAGCTTAGGGTCAAAGGGCTATGGCTACACCTTC
TRBV9,.,TRBJ2-1,13,.,CASSALPVREQFF,TGTGCCAGCAGCGCTTTACCAGTGCGTGAGCAGTTCTTC
TRBV4-2,.,TRBJ2-1,16,.,CASSQVLAISYNEQFF,TGTGCCAGCAGCCAAGTCCTTGCGATTTCCTACAATGAGCAGTTCTTC
TRBV16,TRBD2,TRBJ2-3,16,.,CASSQIGREREDTQYF,TGTGCCAGCAGCCAAATCGGGCGGGAGAGGGAAGATACGCAGTATTTT
TRBV5-6,TRBD1,TRBJ2-5,14,few,CASSFGDSQETQYF,TGTGCCAGCAGCTTCGGGGACAGCCAAGAGACCCAGTACTTC
TRBV12-3/TRBV12-4,TRBD2,TRBJ2-7,14,few,CASSLNGRAYEQYF,TGTGCCAGCAGTTTAAACGGGAGGGCCTACGAGCAGTACTTC
TRBV5-1,TRBD1,TRBJ1-2,18,few,CASSLGEDRGALDYGYTF,TGCGCCAGCAGCTTGGGGGAAGACAGGGGCGCCCTGGACTATGGCTACACCTTC
TRBV29-1,.,TRBJ2-1,13,.,CSVVTPSYNEQFF,TGCAGCGTTGTTACTCCCTCCTACAATGAGCAGTTCTTC
TRBV30,TRBD2,TRBJ2-7,14,few,CAWAPGLATYEQYF,TGTGCCTGGGCTCCGGGACTAGCCACTTACGAGCAGTACTTC
TRBV7-9,TRBD1,TRBJ2-7,16,.,CASSLVGQGLTYEQYF,TGTGCCAGCAGCTTAGTGGGACAGGGGCTGACCTACGAGCAGTACTTC
TRBV3-1,.,TRBJ2-7,16,.,CASSRLLGSYSYEQYF,TGTGCCAGCAGCCGGCTTTTGGGCAGCTACTCCTACGAGCAGTACTTC
TRBV6-1,.,TRBJ1-2,11,few,CASSKNYGYTF,TGTGCCAGCAGTAAAAACTATGGCTACACCTTC
TRBV5-6,.,TRBJ1-3,17,.,CASSDGPPRSAGNTIYF,TGTGCCAGCAGCGATGGACCCCCCCGGTCGGCTGGAAACACCATATATTTT
TRBV4-2,.,TRBJ1-2,15,.,CASSQDSRGRGGYTF,TGTGCCAGCAGCCAAGATTCACGGGGGAGAGGAGGCTACACCTTC
TRBV29-1,TRBD1,TRBJ1-2,12,.,CSVAGQDPGYTF,TGCAGCGTCGCGGGACAGGATCCTGGCTACACCTTC
TRBV7-2,TRBD2,TRBJ2-1,16,few,CASSLAAGALYNEQFF,TGTGCCAGCAGCTTAGCGGCGGGAGCCCTGTACAATGAGCAGTTCTTC
TRBV6-2/TRBV6-3,.,TRBJ1-1,15,.,CASSLYQHSNTEAFF,TGTGCCAGCAGTCTCTATCAGCACTCGAACACTGAAGCTTTCTTT
TRBV5-1,TRBD1,TRBJ2-5,14,.,CASSLDTGGETQYF,TGCGCCAGCAGCTTGGATACAGGGGGCGAGACCCAGTACTTC
TRBV18,.,TRBJ2-5,14,few,CASSPAVDRETQYF,TGTGCCAGCTCACCGGCGGTGGACCGAGAGACCCAGTACTTC
TRBV20-1,TRBD2,TRBJ2-5,13,.,CSLTLADQETQYF,TGCAGTTTGACTCTAGCGGACCAAGAGACCCAGTACTTC
TRBV10-3,TRBD2,TRBJ2-1,17,few,CAISGLAEASSYNEQFF,TGTGCCATCAGCGGGCTAGCGGAGGCGAGCTCCTACAATGAGCAGTTCTTC